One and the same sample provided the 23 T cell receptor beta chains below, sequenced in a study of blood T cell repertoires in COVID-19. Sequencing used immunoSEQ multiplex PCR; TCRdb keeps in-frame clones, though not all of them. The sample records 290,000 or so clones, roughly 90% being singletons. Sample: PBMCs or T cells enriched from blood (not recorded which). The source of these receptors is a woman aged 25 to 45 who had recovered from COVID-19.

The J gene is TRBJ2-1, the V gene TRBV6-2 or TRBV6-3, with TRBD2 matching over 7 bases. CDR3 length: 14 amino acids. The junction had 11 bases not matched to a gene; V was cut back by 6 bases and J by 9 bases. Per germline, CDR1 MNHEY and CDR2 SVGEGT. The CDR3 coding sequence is TGTGCCAGCAGCTTCCCACGACTAGCTGGTGAGCAGTTCTTC. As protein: CASSFPRLAGEQFF.

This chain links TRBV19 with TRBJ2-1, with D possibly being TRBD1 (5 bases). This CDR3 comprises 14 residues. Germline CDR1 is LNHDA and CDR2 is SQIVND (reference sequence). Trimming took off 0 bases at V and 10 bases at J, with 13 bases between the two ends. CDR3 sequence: CASSIDRPSGEQFF. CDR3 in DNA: TGTGCCAGTAGTATAGATAGGCCTTCAGGGGAGCAGTTCTTC.

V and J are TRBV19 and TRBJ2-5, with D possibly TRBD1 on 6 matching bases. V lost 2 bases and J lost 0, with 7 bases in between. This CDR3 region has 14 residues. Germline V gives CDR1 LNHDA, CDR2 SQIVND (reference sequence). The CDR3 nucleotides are TGTGCCAGTAGTATAACAGGGTACCAAGAGACCCAGTACTTC. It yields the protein CASSITGYQETQYF.

The CDR3 DNA follows: TGTGCCAGCAGCTCTTACAGGGGTTCTGGAAACACCATATATTTT. It encodes CASSSYRGSGNTIYF. The chain has TRBV7-8 and TRBJ1-3, with TRBD1 matching 7 bases. There are 15 residues in the CDR3. Trimming at V came to 4 bases and at J to 1 base, leaving 4 bases not matched to a gene. In germline, CDR1 is SGHVS, CDR2 FQNEAQ.

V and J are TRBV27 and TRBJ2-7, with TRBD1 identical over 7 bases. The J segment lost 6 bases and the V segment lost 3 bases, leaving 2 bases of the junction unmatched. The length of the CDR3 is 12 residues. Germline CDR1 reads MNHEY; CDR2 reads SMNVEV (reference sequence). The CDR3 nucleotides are TGTGCCAGCAGTTTTAGACAGGGCGAGCAGTACTTC. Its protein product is CASSFRQGEQYF.

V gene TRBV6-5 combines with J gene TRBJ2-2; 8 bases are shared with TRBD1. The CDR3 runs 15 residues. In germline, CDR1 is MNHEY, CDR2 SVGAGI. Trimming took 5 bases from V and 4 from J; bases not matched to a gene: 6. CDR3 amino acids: CASSLATGGTGELFF. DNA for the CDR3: TGTGCCAGCAGTCTCGCTACAGGGGGCACCGGGGAGCTGTTTTTT.

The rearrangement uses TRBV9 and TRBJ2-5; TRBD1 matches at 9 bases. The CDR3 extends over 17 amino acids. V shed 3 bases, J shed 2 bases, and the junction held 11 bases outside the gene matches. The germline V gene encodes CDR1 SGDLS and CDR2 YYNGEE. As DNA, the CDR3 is TGTGCCAGCAGCGCAAGAGACAGGGGGAAAGGACAAGAGACCCAGTACTTC. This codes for CASSARDRGKGQETQYF.

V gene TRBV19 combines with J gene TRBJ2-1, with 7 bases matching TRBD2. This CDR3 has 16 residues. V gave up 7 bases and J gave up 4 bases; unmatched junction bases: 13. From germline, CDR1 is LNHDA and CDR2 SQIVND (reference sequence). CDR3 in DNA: TGTGCCAGTACCCAAGGAAGCGGGACCCATTACAATGAGCAGTTCTTC. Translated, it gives CASTQGSGTHYNEQFF.

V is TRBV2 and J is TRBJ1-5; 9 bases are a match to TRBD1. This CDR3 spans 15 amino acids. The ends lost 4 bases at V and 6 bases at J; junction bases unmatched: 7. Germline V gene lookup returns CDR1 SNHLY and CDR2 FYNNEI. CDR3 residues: CASSAVGQGFQPQHF. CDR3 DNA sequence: TGTGCCAGCAGTGCGGTGGGACAGGGTTTTCAGCCCCAGCATTTT.

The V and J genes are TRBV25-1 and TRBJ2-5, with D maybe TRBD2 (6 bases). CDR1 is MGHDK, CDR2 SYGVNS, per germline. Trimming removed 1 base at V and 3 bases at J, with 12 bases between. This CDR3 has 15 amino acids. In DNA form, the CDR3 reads TGTGCCAGCAGTGAATGGGGGGAGAAGAAAGAGACCCAGTACTTC. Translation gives CASSEWGEKKETQYF.

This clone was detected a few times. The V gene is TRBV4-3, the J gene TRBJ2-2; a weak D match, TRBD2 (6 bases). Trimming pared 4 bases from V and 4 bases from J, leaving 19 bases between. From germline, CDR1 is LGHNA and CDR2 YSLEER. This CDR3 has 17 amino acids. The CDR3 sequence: CASSPRAASEATGELFF. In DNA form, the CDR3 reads TGCGCCAGCAGCCCGCGGGCGGCTAGCGAGGCCACCGGGGAGCTGTTTTTT.

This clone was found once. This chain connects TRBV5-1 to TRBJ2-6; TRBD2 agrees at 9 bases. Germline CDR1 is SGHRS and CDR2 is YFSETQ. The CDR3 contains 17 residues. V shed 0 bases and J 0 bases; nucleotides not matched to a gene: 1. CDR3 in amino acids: CASSLASGISGANVLTF. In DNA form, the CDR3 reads TGCGCCAGCAGCTTGGCTAGCGGGATCTCTGGGGCCAACGTCCTGACTTTC.

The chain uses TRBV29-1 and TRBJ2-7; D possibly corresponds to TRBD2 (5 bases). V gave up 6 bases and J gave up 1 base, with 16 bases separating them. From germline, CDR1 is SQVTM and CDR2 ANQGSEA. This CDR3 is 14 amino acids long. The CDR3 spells CSVLNEGSSYEQYF. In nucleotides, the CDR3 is TGCAGCGTCCTCAACGAGGGTAGTTCCTACGAGCAGTACTTC.

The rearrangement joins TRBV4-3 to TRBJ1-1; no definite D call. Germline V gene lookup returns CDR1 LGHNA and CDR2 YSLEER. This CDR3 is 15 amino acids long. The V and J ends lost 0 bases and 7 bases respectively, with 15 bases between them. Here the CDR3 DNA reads TGCGCCAGCAGCCAAGAGGCCGGAGGATTGGGTGAAGCTTTCTTT. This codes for CASSQEAGGLGEAFF.

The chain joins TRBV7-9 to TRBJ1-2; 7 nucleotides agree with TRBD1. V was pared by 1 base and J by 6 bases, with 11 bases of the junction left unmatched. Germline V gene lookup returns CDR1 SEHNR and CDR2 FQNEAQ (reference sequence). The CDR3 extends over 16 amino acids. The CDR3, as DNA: TGTGCCAGCAGCTTAGAACTCGCGGACAGGATTCATGGCTACACCTTC. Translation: CASSLELADRIHGYTF.

Here the CDR3 DNA reads TGTGCCAGCAGCTTAGACAGGGGCCCCGATGAAGCTTTCTTT. Its protein product is CASSLDRGPDEAFF. The V gene is TRBV11-2, the J gene TRBJ1-1, with D possibly being TRBD1 (6 bases). From germline, CDR1 is SGHAT and CDR2 FQNNGV. The CDR3 is 14 residues long. V was pared by 0 bases and J by 7 bases, with 12 bases between. The entire variable domain, with the rest obtained from reference TRBV11-2 and TRBJ1-1, is as follows: EAGVAQSPRYKIIEKRQSVAFWCNPISGHATLYWYQQILGQGPKLLIQFQNNGVVDDSQLPKDRFSAERLKGVDSTLKIQPAKLEDSAVYLCASSLDRGPDEAFFGQGTRLTVV.

The CDR3, as DNA: TGTGCCAGTAGTGGGCACAAACTGTTTTTT. This gives the protein CASSGHKLFF. The chain carries TRBV19 and TRBJ1-4; D not resolved. Trimming removed 5 bases at V and 11 bases at J, with 6 bases between. CDR3 length equals 10 residues. The germline V gene has CDR1 LNHDA and CDR2 SQIVND (reference sequence).

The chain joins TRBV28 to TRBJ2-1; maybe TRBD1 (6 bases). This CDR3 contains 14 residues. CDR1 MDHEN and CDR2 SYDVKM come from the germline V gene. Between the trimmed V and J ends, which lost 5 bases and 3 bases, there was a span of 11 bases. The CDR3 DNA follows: TGTGCCAGCAGTCTACCGACAGGCTACAATGAGCAGTTCTTC. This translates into CASSLPTGYNEQFF.

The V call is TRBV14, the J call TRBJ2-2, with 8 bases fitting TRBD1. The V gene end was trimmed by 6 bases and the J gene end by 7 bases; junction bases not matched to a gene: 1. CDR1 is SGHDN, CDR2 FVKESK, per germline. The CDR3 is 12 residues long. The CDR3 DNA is TGTGCCAGCAGGGGGACAGGCGGGGAGCTGTTTTTT. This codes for CASRGTGGELFF.

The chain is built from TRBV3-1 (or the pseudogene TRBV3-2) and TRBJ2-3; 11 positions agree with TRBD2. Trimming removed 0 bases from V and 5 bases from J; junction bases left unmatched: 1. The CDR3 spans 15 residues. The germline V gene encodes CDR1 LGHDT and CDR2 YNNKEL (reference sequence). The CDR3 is CASSQDLAGGDTQYF. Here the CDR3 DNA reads TGTGCCAGCAGCCAAGATCTAGCGGGAGGAGATACGCAGTATTTT.

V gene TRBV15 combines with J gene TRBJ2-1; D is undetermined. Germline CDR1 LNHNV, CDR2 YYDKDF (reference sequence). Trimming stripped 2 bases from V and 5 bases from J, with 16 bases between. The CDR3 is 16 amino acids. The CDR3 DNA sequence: TGTGCCACCAGCAGACCCCTTCTCGGGTCCAACAATGAGCAGTTCTTC. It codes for CATSRPLLGSNNEQFF.

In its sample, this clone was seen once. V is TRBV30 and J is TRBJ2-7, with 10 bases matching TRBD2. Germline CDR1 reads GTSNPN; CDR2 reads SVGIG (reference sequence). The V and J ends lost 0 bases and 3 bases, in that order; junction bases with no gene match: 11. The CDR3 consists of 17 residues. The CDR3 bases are TGTGCCTGGAGTGTACTTTCCCTAGCGGGAGTAAGCTACGAGCAGTACTTC. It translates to CAWSVLSLAGVSYEQYF.

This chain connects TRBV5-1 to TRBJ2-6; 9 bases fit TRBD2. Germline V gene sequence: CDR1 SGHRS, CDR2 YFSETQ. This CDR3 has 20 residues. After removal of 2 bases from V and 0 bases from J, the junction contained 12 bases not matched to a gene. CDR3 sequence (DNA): TGCGCCAGCAGCTTCTCTTTTTCTAGCGGGGCCGACTCTGGGGCCAACGTCCTGACTTTC. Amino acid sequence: CASSFSFSSGADSGANVLTF.